This is a list of T cell receptor beta chains from one sample in a study of cytomegalovirus exposure and HLA in healthy donors. Method: immunoSEQ multiplex PCR; TCRdb's copy keeps in-frame clones and lacks some. This table has roughly 92,000 clones, over 70% appearing once. The sequencing sample was made of PBMCs. The source of these receptors is a woman aged 45-59 years in good health and CMV-seropositive. Each CDR3 is given with its conserved first and last residue. Each record gives: J gene, D gene, V gene, CDR3 DNA, CDR3 protein. D genes are given only for firm matches.

>TRBJ2-2|NA|TRBV27
TGTGCCAGCAGTTTGAGAAGGGCAGGACGGGGCGGGGAGCTGTTTTTT
CASSLRRAGRGGELFF
>TRBJ1-2|NA|TRBV30
TGTGCCTGGAGGTCAAACCGGGACAAAAATAACTATGGCTACACCTTC
CAWRSNRDKNNYGYTF
>TRBJ2-1|NA|TRBV5-1
TGCGCCAGCAGCCCCGACATTTACAATGAGCAGTTCTTC
CASSPDIYNEQFF
>TRBJ2-3|TRBD2|TRBV5-1
TGCGCCAGCAGCGGTACAGGGGGGACTAGCGGGAGCTATACGCAGTATTTT
CASSGTGGTSGSYTQYF
>TRBJ1-6|NA|TRBV6-5
TGTGCCAGCAGCCCCCGCAGGGGTAATAATTCACCCCTCCACTTT
CASSPRRGNNSPLHF
>TRBJ1-5|TRBD1|TRBV19
TGTGCCAGTAGTCGATCCCAGGGGGCAAATCAGCCCCAGCATTTT
CASSRSQGANQPQHF
>TRBJ2-7|NA|TRBV6-1
TGTGCCAGCAGTGCGCTACAGGATCGCGAGCAGTACTTC
CASSALQDREQYF
>TRBJ1-2|NA|TRBV30
TGTGCCTGGAGTGTCACGGTCGGTTCCCCTTTCTATGGCTACACCTTC
CAWSVTVGSPFYGYTF
>TRBJ2-7|NA|TRBV5-1
TGCGCCAGCAAGCCGGGACTGGAGACCTACGAGCAGTACTTC
CASKPGLETYEQYF
>TRBJ2-5|TRBD2|TRBV5-1
TGCGCCAGCAGCCCGGGACTAGCGGGGGGGCCGGGCGAGACCCAGTACTTC
CASSPGLAGGPGETQYF